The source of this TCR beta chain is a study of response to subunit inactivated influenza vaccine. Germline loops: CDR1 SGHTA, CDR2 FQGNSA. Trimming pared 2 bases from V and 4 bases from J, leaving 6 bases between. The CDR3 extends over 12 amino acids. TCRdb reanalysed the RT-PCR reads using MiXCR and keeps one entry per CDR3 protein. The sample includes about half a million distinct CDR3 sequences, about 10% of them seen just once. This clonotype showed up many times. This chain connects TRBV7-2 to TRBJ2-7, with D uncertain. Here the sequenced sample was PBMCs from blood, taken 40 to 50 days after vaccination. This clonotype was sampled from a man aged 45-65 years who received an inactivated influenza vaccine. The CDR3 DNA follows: TGTGCCAGCAGCTTAATGTCGTACGAGCAGTACTTC. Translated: CASSLMSYEQYF.